This T cell receptor (beta chain) came from a study of shared clonotypes between healthy human individuals. Clones were read by immunoSEQ multiplex PCR, and TCRdb kept only the in-frame ones, dropping some. The sample lists over 95,000 clones, 55% to 70% occurring once. V lost 4 bases, J lost 4 bases, and 9 bases stayed unmatched. Germline V CDR1 and CDR2: SGHVS, FNYEAQ. The CDR3 sequence is 15 residues long. The V call is TRBV7-6, the J call TRBJ1-2; 7 nucleotides line up with TRBD1. The sequence derives from a woman aged 25 to 45 in good health. The sequenced sample was memory CD8+ T cells sorted from blood. Noted subset: CD45RO+ cells pooled with CCR7-negative TemRA cells. The CDR3: CASSSGTDNSYGYTF. The CDR3 nucleotides read TGTGCCAGCAGCTCCGGGACAGATAATTCCTATGGCTACACCTTC.